The present T cell receptor beta chain was sequenced within a study of cytomegalovirus exposure and HLA in healthy donors (dated by TCRdb to between 2016 and 2019). At the level of the whole study: According to a later analysis, one platform produced both the 110 or so validation repertoires and the 666 repertoires of the first cohort. Besides the first cohort of roughly 700 subjects, a separate validation cohort made up of roughly 130 different subjects was used. The study aimed to test whether cataloging public T cell receptors could reveal signatures of past pathogen exposure. The study combined high-throughput TCR immunosequencing, statistical association of individual TCRs with disease status, and machine learning to predict cytomegalovirus infection status. General findings and caveats noted by the study authors: In the study, 150 to 200 TCR beta chains were listed as associated with cytomegalovirus. A few of the identified cytomegalovirus-associated TCR beta chains were confirmed in vitro to be specific for cytomegalovirus antigens. In both the original and validation cohorts, the classifier was reported to diagnose cytomegalovirus status with high specificity and sensitivity. Most TCR sequences were observed very rarely across donors, whereas some public TCRs were present in many individuals. In a later analysis, TCRs clustered in the first cohort were found to also tend to co-occur in the 120 validation repertoires, with about 93% of cluster scores above 0. According to the authors, the approach could potentially be generalized to other disease states and immunological phenotypes. A later analysis had no HLA typing for the validation cohort, so co-occurrence there was scored across all 120 repertoires.

Regarding this clone: Its specific antigen is unknown. No much larger clone exists at a distance of one base, and base qualities are not known.

Looking up the germline V gene yields CDR1 SGHTA and CDR2 FQGNSA. The CDR3, from cysteine to phenylalanine, totals 15 residues. The entry retains the CDR3 DNA only, 45 bases that are in frame from base 1. V is cut by 4 bases and J by 0 bases, and the space between the germline ends is 12 bases. Donors formed part of the validation cohort, which comprised about 130 subjects and was distinct from the first cohort of fewer than 750 subjects. Library creation used the immunoSEQ multiplex PCR assay. The authors processed their data as follows. A statistical classification framework was built for diagnosing cytomegalovirus status from the catalog of TCR beta chain sequences. TCRdb retrieved this table from immuneACCESS and kept in-frame rearrangements only. Not all clones are present; in checked studies, unresolved V genes account for under half, and no reason is known for the remainder. The V and J calls and clone size were taken over from that table, and D and trimming were inferred from the DNA. The sample records more than 95,000 clones, 90% to 97% of which are singletons. Less than 2% of the sample goes to the ten largest clones.

This clonotype was sampled from a man aged 18 to 29 in good health and CMV-seronegative. Sequenced: PBMCs. The receptor chain draws on TRBV7-2 and TRBJ1-1, and possibly TRBD1, on 6 matching bases. The CDR3 amino acid sequence is: CASSYSGTMNTEAFF. The nucleotide sequence reads as follows: TGTGCCAGCAGCTACTCCGGGACAATGAACACTGAAGCTTTCTTT.